A single sample gave rise to the 19 T cell receptor beta chains below, sequenced in a study of human T cells and chemical hapten exposure. TCRdb ran MiXCR on the RACE reads and lists one entry per CDR3 protein. The profile shows tens of thousands of distinct CDR3 sequences, approximately 11% of them singletons. As for time point: pre-sensitization, week 0. Treatment of the sample: therapeutic diphenylcyclopropenone sensitization with weekly scalp DPC. Source: whole blood, taken in connection with sensitization to the hapten diphenylcyclopropenone (DPC). The receptors come from a woman between 50 and 59 years old with alopecia areata. Some clones in this sample may be carry-over from other donors' samples.

This clonotype showed up just a few times. V is TRBV7-6 and J is TRBJ2-5; a possible D gene is TRBD1 (6 bases). CDR1 and CDR2 from the germline V gene are SGHVS and FNYEAQ. The V and J ends lost 2 bases and 2 bases respectively, with 15 bases between them. The CDR3 loop spans 16 amino acids. DNA for the CDR3: TGTGCCAGCAGCTTAAAGCTCTGGACAGATCAAGAGACCCAGTACTTC. It yields the protein CASSLKLWTDQETQYF. The complete variable domain, with remaining parts taken from reference TRBV7-6 and TRBJ2-5, reads GAGVSQSPRYKVTKRGQDVALRCDPISGHVSLYWYRQALGQGPEFLTYFNYEAQQDKSGLPNDRFSAERPEGSISTLTIQRTEQRDSAMYRCASSLKLWTDQETQYFGPGTRLLVL.

V gene TRBV7-2 combines with J gene TRBJ2-3; the match to TRBD2 covers 10 bases. The junction had 7 bases not matched to a gene; V was cut back by 5 bases and J by 5 bases. The germline V gene encodes CDR1 SGHTA and CDR2 FQGNSA. The CDR3 contains 15 residues. CDR3 sequence reads: CASSHTSGEGDTQYF. CDR3 DNA: TGTGCCAGCAGCCATACTAGCGGGGAGGGAGATACGCAGTATTTT.

This clonotype came up many times. V and J are TRBV6-5 and TRBJ2-1; possibly TRBD1 for D (6 bases). The CDR3 is 18 amino acids. V was pared by 0 bases and J by 6 bases, with 21 bases between. Germline V gene sequence: CDR1 MNHEY, CDR2 SVGAGI. The CDR3 protein is CASSYSLGAGSASNEQFF. The CDR3 region has the DNA TGTGCCAGCAGTTACTCGCTGGGGGCAGGGTCGGCATCCAATGAGCAGTTCTTC.

The rearrangement joins TRBV29-1 to TRBJ2-7; D perhaps matches TRBD2 (6 bases). Per the germline V gene, CDR1 is SQVTM and CDR2 is ANQGSEA. The length of the CDR3 is 13 residues. The V end lost 7 bases, the J end lost 5 bases, and 18 bases lay between the germline ends. This CDR3 is CSAHGGGLDEQYF. CDR3 nucleotide sequence: TGCAGCGCCCATGGTGGGGGGTTGGACGAGCAGTACTTC.

The chain is built from TRBV5-1 and TRBJ2-5; D gene uncertain. V lost 5 bases and J lost 4, with 6 bases in between. CDR3 size: 11 residues. Germline V CDR1 and CDR2: SGHRS, YFSETQ. The CDR3 protein is CASSVGETQYF. The CDR3 DNA follows: TGCGCCAGCAGTGTGGGAGAGACCCAGTACTTC.

The sample holds many counts of this clonotype. The chain combines TRBV21-1 with TRBJ1-1; no DNA check was done on the table's D call, TRBD1. TRBV21-1 is listed as a pseudogene. The CDR3 totals 15 residues. Written as DNA, the CDR3 is TGTGCCAGCACCCCGACAGGGGGGAAGAACACTGAAGCTTTCTTT. This translates into CASTPTGGKNTEAFF.

This clonotype showed up just a few times. The genes are TRBV5-1 and TRBJ2-2; maybe TRBD2 (5 bases). From germline, CDR1 is SGHRS and CDR2 YFSETQ. V was pared by 7 bases and J by 5 bases, with 15 bases between. The CDR3 runs 14 residues. CDR3 bases: TGCGCCAGCCGGACGGGGTTCAATACCGGGGAGCTGTTTTTT. Translation: CASRTGFNTGELFF.

This clonotype was observed many times. The rearrangement uses TRBV3-1 and TRBJ2-2, with TRBD1 matching over 7 bases. This CDR3 has 18 residues. With 4 bases clipped from V and 9 bases from J, the junction kept 20 bases outside the gene matches. CDR1 and CDR2 (germline): LGHDT, YNNKEL (reference sequence). The CDR3 DNA follows: TGTGCCAGCAGCCGATCCCCCCGGGACAGAGCGTCATCCCGGGAGCTGTTTTTT. Residues: CASSRSPRDRASSRELFF.

This clonotype has ten or more counts. DNA of the CDR3: TGTGCCAGCAGCTTAACGCGACAGGGGAATAATTCACCCCTCCACTTT. It specifies CASSLTRQGNNSPLHF. The chain links TRBV7-3 to TRBJ1-6; 8 bases match TRBD1. Germline V gene lookup returns CDR1 SGHTA and CDR2 FQGTGA. V was clipped by 0 bases and J by 5 bases; unmatched bases: 3. The CDR3 runs 16 residues.

This clonotype was seen repeatedly, ten times or more. The chain is built from TRBV20-1 and TRBJ1-5; 7 bases line up with TRBD1. The CDR3 has 16 amino acids. Germline CDR1 reads DFQATT; CDR2 reads SNEGSKA (reference sequence). Trimming took 3 bases from V and 1 from J; bases not matched to a gene: 9. The CDR3: CSARETGLVSNQPQHF. As DNA, the CDR3 is TGCAGTGCTAGGGAGACAGGGCTAGTGAGCAATCAGCCCCAGCATTTT.

This chain uses TRBV3-1 with TRBJ1-2, with 7 bases identical to TRBD1. Per the germline V gene, CDR1 is LGHDT and CDR2 is YNNKEL (reference sequence). This CDR3 has 16 residues. V was clipped by 3 bases and J by 6 bases; unmatched bases: 13. CDR3 coding DNA: TGTGCCAGCAGCCAGTACCCCCCGGGACAGAGGAATGGCTACACCTTC. Its translation: CASSQYPPGQRNGYTF.

The rearrangement links TRBV9 to TRBJ2-7; the match to TRBD2 covers 8 bases. This CDR3 comprises 15 residues. The V gene end was trimmed by 4 bases and the J gene end by 3 bases; junction bases not matched to a gene: 9. Germline CDR1 SGDLS, CDR2 YYNGEE. The CDR3 loop is CASSPGPGGYYEQYF. For the CDR3, the DNA is TGTGCCAGCAGCCCCGGCCCGGGGGGGTACTACGAGCAGTACTTC.

This clonotype was recorded many times. This chain connects TRBV7-3 to TRBJ2-1; 8 bases align to TRBD1. J gave up 0 bases and V 5 bases, and 6 bases lay outside the gene matches. Germline CDR1 and CDR2: SGHTA and FQGTGA. CDR3 length equals 16 residues. Written as DNA, the CDR3 is TGTGCCAGCAGCACAGGGGGGAGTCGCTCCTACAATGAGCAGTTCTTC. It is translated as CASSTGGSRSYNEQFF.

In its sample, this clonotype was seen many times. The rearrangement joins TRBV5-6 to TRBJ2-2; TRBD1 is a possible D gene (5 bases). The CDR3 is made up of 15 amino acids. V was cut by 2 bases and J by 2 bases, with 10 bases left in between. Germline loops: CDR1 SGHDT, CDR2 YYEEEE. CDR3 protein: CASSLGDRNTGELFF. CDR3 sequence (DNA): TGTGCCAGCAGCTTAGGTGACAGAAACACCGGGGAGCTGTTTTTT.

V usage is TRBV7-2 and J usage is TRBJ1-5; D gene ambiguous. This CDR3 has 15 residues. Trimming removed 1 base at V and 4 bases at J, with 11 bases between. The germline V gene encodes CDR1 SGHTA and CDR2 FQGNSA. The CDR3 coding sequence is TGTGCCAGCAGCTTAGGAGGCCAGGAAAATCAGCCCCAGCATTTT. Its translation is CASSLGGQENQPQHF.

This clonotype appeared many times. This sequence joins TRBV28 and TRBJ1-2, with D hard to call. The CDR3 runs to 11 residues. Germline CDR1 and CDR2: MDHEN and SYDVKM. The V end lost 6 bases, the J end lost 1 base, and 3 bases lay between the germline ends. Here the CDR3 DNA reads TGTGCCAGCAGCCGTAACTATGGCTACACCTTC. Encoded protein: CASSRNYGYTF.

This clonotype has at least ten counts. The rearrangement joins TRBV7-8 to TRBJ1-5; 9 bases are shared with TRBD1. The CDR3 extends over 15 amino acids. The trim removed 5 bases at V and 2 bases at J, leaving 4 bases unmatched. CDR1 is SGHVS, CDR2 FQNEAQ, per germline. The CDR3 region is CASSPRTGGNQPQHF. The CDR3 DNA sequence: TGTGCCAGCAGCCCGCGGACAGGGGGCAATCAGCCCCAGCATTTT.

The chain combines TRBV5-1 with TRBJ2-5; 7 nucleotides line up with TRBD1. The ends lost 2 bases at V and 4 bases at J; junction bases unmatched: 5. The CDR3 covers 14 residues. In germline, CDR1 is SGHRS, CDR2 YFSETQ. The CDR3 DNA sequence: TGCGCCAGCAGCTTCTCGACAGGGCCAGAGACCCAGTACTTC. Its translation: CASSFSTGPETQYF.

The chain joins TRBV7-6 to TRBJ1-1; D perhaps matches TRBD1 (6 bases). This CDR3 contains 13 residues. CDR1 and CDR2 (germline): SGHVS, FNYEAQ. With 2 bases removed from V and 6 bases from J, the gap between germline ends came to 10 bases. The DNA of the CDR3 is TGTGCCAGCAGCTTACAGGGGACTTCTGAAGCTTTCTTT. Its protein product is CASSLQGTSEAFF.